These 29 T cell receptor beta chains came from one sample sequenced in a study of radiotherapy plus CTLA-4 blockade in lung cancer. Method: immunoSEQ multiplex PCR; TCRdb's copy keeps in-frame clones and lacks some. Here the sample spans about 36,000 clones, 72% being singletons. The source was peripheral blood, collected from a patient treated with radiotherapy plus ipilimumab. These receptors all stem from a human donor with non-small cell lung cancer who had stable disease on radiotherapy plus ipilimumab.

The V call is TRBV4-1, the J call TRBJ2-5; no clear D gene. This CDR3 contains 13 residues. CDR1 is MGHRA, CDR2 YSYEKL, per germline. Trimming took off 0 bases at V and 7 bases at J, with 9 bases between the two ends. The chain's CDR3 is CASSQDPLRTQYF. The CDR3 coding sequence is TGCGCCAGCAGCCAAGATCCCTTGAGGACCCAGTACTTC.

V gene TRBV6-1 combines with J gene TRBJ2-5, with TRBD1 as a possible D gene (6 bases). Germline V CDR1 and CDR2: MNHNS, SASEGT. The CDR3 is 14 amino acids. V was clipped by 7 bases and J by 11 bases, with 23 bases between them. The CDR3 region has the DNA TGTGCCAGCATTCAAGCCGGGACATCCTGGGAGCAGTACTTC. It encodes CASIQAGTSWEQYF.

This clone was detected only a few times. This chain joins TRBV28 and TRBJ1-5; D unclear. The CDR3 loop spans 13 amino acids. The V and J ends lost 4 bases and 8 bases respectively, with 12 bases between them. The germline CDR1 and CDR2 sequences are MDHEN and SYDVKM. In nucleotides, the CDR3 is TGTGCCAGCAGTTCCCAACTAGAGGAGCCCCAGCATTTT. Translated: CASSSQLEEPQHF.

This clone was counted between two and nine times. This sequence joins TRBV28 and TRBJ1-6; no clear D. The CDR3 has 13 amino acids. V dropped 7 bases and J dropped 3 bases, with 7 bases sitting between them. The germline CDR1 and CDR2 sequences are MDHEN and SYDVKM. The CDR3 loop reads CASTTSYNSPLHF. CDR3 coding DNA: TGTGCCAGCACGACAAGCTATAATTCACCCCTCCACTTT. The whole variable domain, filled in from reference TRBV28 and TRBJ1-6, reads DVKVTQSSRYLVKRTGEKVFLECVQDMDHENMFWYRQDPGLGLRLIYFSYDVKMKEKGDIPEGYSVSREKKERFSLILESASTNQTSMYLCASTTSYNSPLHFGNGTRLTVT.

The chain carries TRBV9 and TRBJ2-2; 8 bases align to TRBD1. The CDR3 is 13 residues long. V shed 3 bases and J 6 bases; nucleotides not matched to a gene: 1. Germline loops: CDR1 SGDLS, CDR2 YYNGEE. The CDR3: CASSATGAGELFF. CDR3 sequence (DNA): TGTGCCAGCAGCGCGACAGGGGCCGGGGAGCTGTTTTTT. The entire variable domain, with the rest obtained from reference TRBV9 and TRBJ2-2, is as follows: DSGVTQTPKHLITATGQRVTLRCSPRSGDLSVYWYQQSLDQGLQFLIQYYNGEERAKGNILERFSAQQFPDLHSELNLSSLELGDSALYFCASSATGAGELFFGEGSRLTVL.

This clone was picked up a small number of times. The gene calls are TRBV30 and TRBJ1-6; 8 bases map to TRBD1. J gave up 4 bases and V 8 bases, and 10 bases lay outside the gene matches. In germline, CDR1 is GTSNPN, CDR2 SVGIG (reference sequence). The CDR3 loop spans 15 amino acids. CDR3 sequence (DNA): TGTGCCCTTAGCCGGAGACAGGGGTATAATTCACCCCTCCACTTT. It specifies CALSRRQGYNSPLHF.

This clone has only one observation. V is TRBV11-1 and J is TRBJ2-6; the D is unclear. Germline lookup yields CDR1 SGHAT and CDR2 FQDESV (reference sequence). The V gene lost 3 bases and the J gene lost 0 bases, with 6 bases spanning the gap. The CDR3 sequence is 15 residues long. This CDR3 is CASSFSDSGANVLTF. DNA of the CDR3: TGTGCCAGCAGCTTTTCAGACTCTGGGGCCAACGTCCTGACTTTC.

V is TRBV10-3 and J is TRBJ2-1, with a tentative D call TRBD1 (5 bases). CDR1 ENHRY and CDR2 SYGVKD come from the germline V gene. This CDR3 spans 13 amino acids. The V gene lost 8 bases and the J gene lost 5 bases, with 13 bases spanning the gap. CDR3: CAIRQGANNEQFF. As DNA, the CDR3 is TGTGCCATCCGGCAGGGTGCCAACAATGAGCAGTTCTTC.

V usage is TRBV14 and J usage is TRBJ2-6; D possibly corresponds to TRBD2 (6 bases). The CDR3 contains 17 residues. CDR1 is SGHDN, CDR2 FVKESK, per germline. V was pared by 1 base and J by 1 base, with 11 bases between. CDR3 sequence reads: CASSQVLGGSGANVLTF. In nucleotides, the CDR3 is TGTGCCAGCAGCCAAGTTCTGGGGGGTTCTGGGGCCAACGTCCTGACTTTC.

This clone was recorded a few times. V usage is TRBV7-8 and J usage is TRBJ2-1, with TRBD2 identical over 7 bases. Germline CDR1 and CDR2: SGHVS and FQNEAQ. V shed 4 bases and J 0 bases; nucleotides not matched to a gene: 9. This CDR3 has 17 residues. The CDR3 protein is CASSSGLRGFSYNEQFF. The CDR3 nucleotides are TGTGCCAGCAGCTCCGGTTTGCGGGGGTTCTCCTACAATGAGCAGTTCTTC.

This clone came up a few times. V is TRBV5-1 and J is TRBJ1-4; possible D gene TRBD1, 6 bases. V lost 4 bases to trimming and J lost 0 bases, with 10 bases between them. The CDR3 is made up of 15 amino acids. CDR1 and CDR2 (germline): SGHRS, YFSETQ. CDR3 nucleotides: TGCGCCAGCAGCGTTACAGGGACAACTAATGAAAAACTGTTTTTT. This codes for CASSVTGTTNEKLFF.

The rearrangement links TRBV7-9 to TRBJ2-5; D might be TRBD1 (7 bases). Between the trimmed V and J ends, which lost 5 bases and 6 bases, there was a span of 16 bases. Looked up from germline, CDR1 is SEHNR and CDR2 is FQNEAQ (reference sequence). The CDR3 is 14 residues long. The CDR3 spells CASSMEGAGKTQYF. DNA of the CDR3: TGTGCCAGCAGCATGGAGGGGGCGGGGAAGACCCAGTACTTC.

This rearrangement joins TRBV5-5 to TRBJ2-2; D uncertain. Germline values: CDR1 SGHKS, CDR2 YYEKEE (reference sequence). The V end was cut by 3 bases, the J end by 0 bases, with 3 bases between. The CDR3 runs to 13 residues. The CDR3 DNA is TGTGCCAGCAGCTCCGCGAACACCGGGGAGCTGTTTTTT. Translated: CASSSANTGELFF. The full variable domain, its missing parts supplied by reference TRBV5-5 and TRBJ2-2, is DAGVTQSPTHLIKTRGQQVTLRCSPISGHKSVSWYQQVLGQGPQFIFQYYEKEERGRGNFPDRFSARQFPNYSSELNVNALLLGDSALYLCASSSANTGELFFGEGSRLTVL.

Concerning this clone: Other DNA sequences in the same sample also yield this CDR3. The chain carries TRBV6-5 and TRBJ2-7; D is perhaps TRBD1 (5 bases). V lost 2 bases, J lost 0 bases, and 8 bases lay in between. The CDR3 has 14 amino acids. Germline V lookup: CDR1 MNHEY, CDR2 SVGAGI. The CDR3 is CASSYGRASYEQYF. For the CDR3, the DNA is TGTGCCAGCAGTTACGGCAGGGCCTCCTACGAGCAGTACTTC.

V is TRBV5-4 and J is TRBJ1-2, with 8 bases matching TRBD1. Germline assignment: CDR1 SGHNT and CDR2 YYREEE (reference sequence). Trimming cost V 1 base and J 6 bases; bases outside gene matches: 2. The length of the CDR3 is 13 residues. This CDR3 reads CASSLQGAHGYTF. CDR3 nucleotides: TGTGCCAGCAGCTTGCAGGGGGCTCATGGCTACACCTTC.

This sequence joins TRBV7-9 and TRBJ2-3, with 7 nucleotides matching TRBD1. CDR3 length equals 19 residues. Germline trimming cut 1 base from V and 0 bases from J; bases unmatched to any gene: 13. Per the germline V gene, CDR1 is SEHNR and CDR2 is FQNEAQ (reference sequence). The CDR3 DNA follows: TGTGCCAGCAGCTTAGGGAGAGAGGACAGGTCTTTTAGCACAGATACGCAGTATTTT. It specifies CASSLGREDRSFSTDTQYF.

This clone showed up just a few times. The chain carries TRBV30 and TRBJ1-2; no clear D. The V gene lost 4 bases and the J gene lost 0 bases, with 6 bases spanning the gap. Per the germline V gene, CDR1 is GTSNPN and CDR2 is SVGIG (reference sequence). CDR3 size: 12 residues. The CDR3 sequence: CAWTTANYGYTF. CDR3 DNA sequence: TGTGCCTGGACCACAGCTAACTATGGCTACACCTTC.

The J gene is TRBJ2-2, the V gene TRBV11-3; D call uncertain. CDR1 SGHNT and CDR2 YENEEA come from the germline V gene. This CDR3 contains 14 residues. Trimming shortened V by 1 base and J by 3 bases, and 6 bases separated the two germline ends. CDR3 nucleotides: TGTGCCAGCAGCTTAGTACAGTACACCGGGGAGCTGTTTTTT. It encodes CASSLVQYTGELFF.

V usage is TRBV6-5 and J usage is TRBJ1-4, with a weak D call TRBD1 (5 bases). The germline CDR1 and CDR2 sequences are MNHEY and SVGAGI. This CDR3 has 14 residues. With 5 bases removed from V and 5 bases from J, the gap between germline ends came to 12 bases. The CDR3 spells CASSPGGENEKLFF. CDR3 DNA: TGTGCCAGCAGTCCAGGAGGGGAGAATGAAAAACTGTTTTTT.

The chain carries TRBV15 and TRBJ2-1, with D perhaps TRBD2 (5 bases). From germline, CDR1 is LNHNV and CDR2 YYDKDF (reference sequence). The CDR3 extends over 16 amino acids. Trimming pared 0 bases from V and 4 bases from J, leaving 13 bases between. The CDR3 nucleotides are TGTGCCACCAGCAGAGATTTAGGAGGTTTGTACAATGAGCAGTTCTTC. This sequence encodes CATSRDLGGLYNEQFF.

The rearrangement uses TRBV19 and TRBJ2-3; D call uncertain. Trimming took 5 bases from V and 8 from J, leaving 14 bases between them. Per the germline V gene, CDR1 is LNHDA and CDR2 is SQIVND (reference sequence). CDR3 length equals 13 residues. The CDR3 sequence: CASSGQAGRTQYF. The DNA of the CDR3 is TGTGCCAGTAGTGGTCAGGCTGGGCGTACGCAGTATTTT.

The chain has TRBV7-9 and TRBJ2-2; D may be TRBD1 (5 bases). V shed 9 bases and J shed 0 bases, with 17 bases lying between them. Germline values: CDR1 SEHNR, CDR2 FQNEAQ (reference sequence). This CDR3 is 16 amino acids long. CDR3 nucleotide sequence: TGTGCCAGACACCGAATCAGACAGTCGAACACCGGGGAGCTGTTTTTT. Translating it yields CARHRIRQSNTGELFF. The complete variable domain, with remaining parts taken from reference TRBV7-9 and TRBJ2-2, reads DTGVSQNPRHKITKRGQNVTFRCDPISEHNRLYWYRQTLGQGPEFLTYFQNEAQLEKSRLLSDRFSAERPKGSFSTLEIQRTEQGDSAMYLCARHRIRQSNTGELFFGEGSRLTVL.

The V and J genes are TRBV7-8 and TRBJ2-7; D is possibly TRBD2 (5 bases). This CDR3 contains 14 residues. Germline V gives CDR1 SGHVS, CDR2 FQNEAQ. Trimming removed 4 bases at V and 4 bases at J, with 14 bases between. For the CDR3, the DNA is TGTGCCAGCAGCTCCACCGGAGGCGGATACGAGCAGTACTTC. Its translation is CASSSTGGGYEQYF.

V gene TRBV5-6 combines with J gene TRBJ2-3, with D possibly matching TRBD1 (6 bases). The CDR3 runs 16 residues. The germline V and J ends were trimmed by 5 bases and 2 bases, with 18 bases remaining between them. Germline V gene data show CDR1 as SGHDT and CDR2 as YYEEEE. CDR3 region: CASRQDRRMTTDTQYF. DNA for the CDR3: TGTGCCAGCAGACAGGACAGAAGAATGACCACAGATACGCAGTATTTT.

In nucleotides, the CDR3 is TGTGCCAGCAGCCCAGGCGGGGGGTCCCACCCTGGACTAGACTATGGCTACACCTTC. Amino acid sequence: CASSPGGGSHPGLDYGYTF. The chain combines TRBV9 with TRBJ1-2, with a tentative D call TRBD1 (5 bases). This CDR3 is built from 19 residues. The V gene lost 4 bases and the J gene lost 3 bases, with 28 bases spanning the gap. CDR1 SGDLS and CDR2 YYNGEE come from the germline V gene.

The gene calls are TRBV30 and TRBJ2-6; D call uncertain. V shed 5 bases and J shed 5 bases, with 25 bases lying between them. This CDR3 has 18 residues. Per the germline V gene, CDR1 is GTSNPN and CDR2 is SVGIG (reference sequence). The CDR3 coding sequence is TGTGCCTGGGAAAATAAGCGTTATAACAAAAGTCGGGCCAACGTCCTGACTTTC. Its protein product is CAWENKRYNKSRANVLTF. The full variable domain, in which reference TRBV30 and TRBJ2-6 provide the parts outside the CDR3, is SQTIHQWPATLVQPVGSPLSLECTVEGTSNPNLYWYRQAAGRGLQLLFYSVGIGQISSEVPQNLSASRPQDRQFILSSKKLLLSDSGFYLCAWENKRYNKSRANVLTFGAGSRLTVL.

The V and J genes are TRBV2 and TRBJ2-3; 9 bases fit TRBD2. This CDR3 has 14 residues. Per the germline V gene, CDR1 is SNHLY and CDR2 is FYNNEI. V shed 9 bases, J shed 3 bases, and the junction held 7 bases outside the gene matches. The CDR3: CASGLAGVTDTQYF. DNA for the CDR3: TGTGCCAGTGGTTTAGCGGGGGTAACAGATACGCAGTATTTT.

The gene calls are TRBV6-6 and TRBJ2-7, with a possible D match to TRBD2 (5 bases). Germline V CDR1 and CDR2: MNHNY, SVGAGI (reference sequence). Trimming pared 5 bases from V and 0 bases from J, leaving 11 bases between. The CDR3 covers 14 residues. The CDR3 is CASSAEGSSYEQYF. Written as DNA, the CDR3 is TGTGCCAGCAGTGCAGAAGGGAGCTCCTACGAGCAGTACTTC.

To note about this clone: A junction end diverges from the germline sequence, so it may reflect a read error. The rearrangement links TRBV7-6 to TRBJ1-1; 7 nucleotides match TRBD1. CDR3 length: 14 residues. Germline V gene sequence: CDR1 SGHVS, CDR2 FNYEAQ. For the CDR3, the DNA is TGTGCCAGCAGCCAGGGACAGATGAACACTGAAGCTCTCTTT. This gives the protein CASSQGQMNTEALF.